This entry is about one T cell receptor (beta chain). In the original analysis: Counts of nucleated cells, estimated from reference gene primer amplification, were obtained. TCRdb keeps only in-frame clones here, not all; method: immunoSEQ multiplex PCR. V and J calls and clone size are given by that table; D and trimming were obtained from the DNA. The table has around 200,000 clones, about 86% seen once. The sample originates from a study of blood T cell repertoires in COVID-19. Study background: Donors in the United States, Italy and Spain gave samples during acute or convalescent COVID-19. Nucleic acid was either cDNA or gDNA, and it came from T cells, B-cell-depleted T cells, or PBMCs.

The CDR3 length is 12 residues. V was clipped by 5 bases and J by 2 bases, with 7 bases between them. Germline CDR1 and CDR2: LNHNV and YYDKDF (reference sequence). The sample consisted of peripheral blood. This clonotype originated in a man aged 50-59 years with active or convalescent COVID-19. The chain combines TRBV15 with TRBJ2-7, with unresolved D. The CDR3 region has the DNA TGTGCCACCAGCGGGCAGGCCTACGAGCAGTACTTC. It translates to CATSGQAYEQYF.